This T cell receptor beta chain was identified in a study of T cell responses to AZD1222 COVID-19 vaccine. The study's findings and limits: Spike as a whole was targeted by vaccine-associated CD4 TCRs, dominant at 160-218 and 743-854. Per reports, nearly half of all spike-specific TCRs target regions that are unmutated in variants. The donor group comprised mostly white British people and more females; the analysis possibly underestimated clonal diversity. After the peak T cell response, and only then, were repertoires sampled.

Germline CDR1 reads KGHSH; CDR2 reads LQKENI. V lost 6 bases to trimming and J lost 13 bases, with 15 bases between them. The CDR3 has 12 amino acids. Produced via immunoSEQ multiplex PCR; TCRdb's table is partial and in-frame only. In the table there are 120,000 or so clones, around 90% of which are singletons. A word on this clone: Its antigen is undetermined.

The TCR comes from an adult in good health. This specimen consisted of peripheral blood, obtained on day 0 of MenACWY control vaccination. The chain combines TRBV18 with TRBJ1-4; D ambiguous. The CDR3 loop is CASSPYTGGLFF. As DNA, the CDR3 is TGTGCCAGCTCCCCCTACACCGGAGGACTGTTTTTT.